A single sample is the source of the 32 T cell receptor beta chains below, sequenced in a study of neurological immune-mediated disorders. TCRdb processed the 5' RACE reads anew with MiXCR; each CDR3 protein has one entry. The sample holds over 60,000 distinct CDR3 sequences, roughly 4.8% seen once. Material for sequencing was PBMCs. Receptor source: a woman between 65 and 79 years old with multiple sclerosis.

This clonotype was counted at least ten times. The chain uses TRBV4-1 and TRBJ1-1, with 12 bases fitting TRBD1. V shed 4 bases and J 5 bases; nucleotides not matched to a gene: 11. Germline loops: CDR1 MGHRA, CDR2 YSYEKL. The CDR3 extends over 17 amino acids. CDR3 coding DNA: TGCGCCAGCAGCCCCGGGACAGGGGGCATTCTGGGGACTGAAGCTTTCTTT. This translates into CASSPGTGGILGTEAFF.

This clonotype was counted a few times. The V call is TRBV7-2, the J call TRBJ2-2; D is possibly TRBD2 (6 bases). V dropped 1 base and J dropped 1 base, with 13 bases sitting between them. This CDR3 is 17 amino acids long. Per the germline V gene, CDR1 is SGHTA and CDR2 is FQGNSA. The CDR3 reads CASSLEIHGGNTGELFF. The DNA of the CDR3 is TGTGCCAGCAGCTTAGAAATCCACGGGGGGAACACCGGGGAGCTGTTTTTT.

This clonotype was counted at least ten times. The chain employs TRBV7-2 and TRBJ2-3; D unresolved. Trimming took 7 bases from V and 0 from J, leaving 17 bases between them. CDR1 and CDR2 from the germline V gene are SGHTA and FQGNSA. The CDR3 extends over 16 amino acids. As DNA, the CDR3 is TGTGCCAGCACCCCAACGGCCCGGAGTAGCACAGATACGCAGTATTTT. It yields the protein CASTPTARSSTDTQYF.

This clonotype appeared many times. This rearrangement joins TRBV7-2 to TRBJ1-5; D gene uncertain. Trimming left V 4 bases short and J 1 base short, with 8 bases between. The germline V gene encodes CDR1 SGHTA and CDR2 FQGNSA. CDR3 length equals 14 residues. CDR3 residues: CASSSSSSNQPQHF. The CDR3 region has the DNA TGTGCCAGCAGCTCCAGCTCCAGCAATCAGCCCCAGCATTTT.

This clonotype was recorded a few times. The genes are TRBV27 and TRBJ1-1, with D possibly TRBD1 on 5 matching bases. V shed 6 bases and J shed 3 bases, with 26 bases lying between them. Germline-derived CDR1 and CDR2 are MNHEY and SMNVEV (reference sequence). CDR3 length: 18 amino acids. The CDR3 loop is CASSPVGSWTRGYTEAFF. CDR3 DNA sequence: TGTGCCAGCAGCCCGGTAGGCTCATGGACTCGGGGGTACACTGAAGCTTTCTTT.

This clonotype has ten or more counts. V is TRBV29-1 and J is TRBJ1-2, with 7 bases that match TRBD1. Losses at the gene ends were 1 base for V and 7 bases for J; bases not matched to a gene: 12. Germline V lookup: CDR1 SQVTM, CDR2 ANQGSEA. The CDR3 spans 15 residues. This CDR3 reads CSVEGMVGTGAGYTF. The CDR3 bases are TGCAGCGTTGAAGGAATGGTTGGAACAGGGGCTGGCTACACCTTC.

There are many counts of this clonotype. This chain joins TRBV20-1 and TRBJ2-3; D gene ambiguous. Trimming cost V 2 bases and J 4 bases, with 7 bases left between them. CDR3 size: 12 residues. Germline lookup yields CDR1 DFQATT and CDR2 SNEGSKA (reference sequence). The CDR3 coding sequence is TGCAGTGCTAGAATGCACGCAGATACGCAGTATTTT. Its translation is CSARMHADTQYF.

This clonotype was recorded many times. The rearrangement joins TRBV24-1 to TRBJ2-5; 7 nucleotides match TRBD1. The germline V gene encodes CDR1 KGHDR and CDR2 SFDVKD. CDR3 length: 16 residues. Trimming cost V 2 bases and J 1 base; bases outside gene matches: 6. Written as DNA, the CDR3 is TGTGCCACCAGTGATTCCGACAGGGCCCGCCAAGAGACCCAGTACTTC. It yields the protein CATSDSDRARQETQYF.

This clonotype was detected many times. The rearrangement joins TRBV20-1 to TRBJ2-7; no firm D call. Germline V gives CDR1 DFQATT, CDR2 SNEGSKA (reference sequence). The CDR3 covers 11 residues. Trimming cost V 3 bases and J 3 bases, with 6 bases left between them. This CDR3 reads CSASGSYEQYF. The CDR3 DNA reads TGCAGTGCTAGCGGAAGCTACGAGCAGTACTTC.

The sample holds many counts of this clonotype. The rearrangement links TRBV20-1 to TRBJ2-7; maybe TRBD1 (5 bases). CDR3 length equals 14 residues. In germline, CDR1 is DFQATT, CDR2 SNEGSKA (reference sequence). Trimming removed 3 bases from V and 4 bases from J, with 16 bases in between. The CDR3 nucleotides read TGCAGTGCTAGCGATGGCAGACCAGGGTACGAGCAGTACTTC. Translation gives CSASDGRPGYEQYF.

In this sample, this clonotype turned up many times. The chain recombines TRBV7-9 with TRBJ1-2; D unresolved. V was cut by 1 base and J by 4 bases, with 4 bases left in between. The CDR3 has 12 residues. Germline V gives CDR1 SEHNR, CDR2 FQNEAQ (reference sequence). The CDR3 protein is CASSLGAYGYTF. In DNA, the CDR3 is TGTGCCAGCAGCTTAGGGGCCTATGGCTACACCTTC.

This clonotype was counted ten times or more. The chain has TRBV5-1 and TRBJ2-7, with unresolved D. V was clipped by 4 bases and J by 6 bases, with 11 bases between them. The CDR3 sequence is 12 residues long. Germline lookup yields CDR1 SGHRS and CDR2 YFSETQ. The CDR3 region has the DNA TGCGCCAGCAGCCCGAGGTGGCTCGAGCAGTACTTC. Translation gives CASSPRWLEQYF.

The V and J genes are TRBV5-1 and TRBJ2-3, with D maybe TRBD1 (6 bases). Germline-derived CDR1 and CDR2 are SGHRS and YFSETQ. The CDR3 sequence is 15 residues long. Trimming removed 3 bases from V and 0 bases from J, with 11 bases in between. The CDR3 protein is CASSSGTISTDTQYF. The DNA for the CDR3 is TGCGCCAGCAGCTCCGGGACAATTAGCACAGATACGCAGTATTTT.

This clonotype was detected only once. A much larger clone differs by one base, so this may be a read error. The J gene is TRBJ2-7, the V gene TRBV7-2; maybe TRBD2 (6 bases). With 4 bases removed from V and 5 bases from J, the gap between germline ends came to 21 bases. The CDR3 spans 16 residues. Germline CDR1 is SGHTA and CDR2 is FQGNSA. The CDR3 sequence is CASSSRTCGKVHEQYF. The CDR3 DNA reads as TGTGCCAGCAGCTCCCGGACTTGCGGGAAGGTCCACGAGCAGTACTTC.

This clonotype was counted ten times or more. V is TRBV4-3 and J is TRBJ1-1, with D perhaps TRBD1 (5 bases). The germline V and J ends were trimmed by 1 base and 1 base, with 10 bases remaining between them. The CDR3 runs to 15 residues. Germline V gives CDR1 LGHNA, CDR2 YSLEER. For the CDR3, the DNA is TGCGCCAGCAGCCAAGCCCGGGGGTGGAACACTGAAGCTTTCTTT. Amino acids: CASSQARGWNTEAFF.

This clonotype came up a few times. The CDR3 coding sequence is TGCAGTGCTAGACCCCCGGGAACCTACGAGCAGTACTTC. Protein: CSARPPGTYEQYF. V and J are TRBV20-1 and TRBJ2-7; D may be TRBD2 (5 bases). The CDR3 has 13 residues. V shed 2 bases and J shed 2 bases, with 10 bases lying between them. Germline loops: CDR1 DFQATT, CDR2 SNEGSKA (reference sequence).

This clonotype was seen at least ten times. This rearrangement joins TRBV15 to TRBJ2-4, with 10 bases lining up with TRBD2. J gave up 4 bases and V 2 bases, and 8 bases lay outside the gene matches. Germline loops: CDR1 LNHNV, CDR2 YYDKDF (reference sequence). The CDR3 spans 17 residues. The CDR3 DNA sequence: TGTGCCACCAGCAGAACCAGGTCTAGCGGGAGTAAAAACATTCAGTACTTC. Translating gives CATSRTRSSGSKNIQYF.

This clonotype was seen at least ten times. The rearrangement joins TRBV19 to TRBJ1-2, with D unresolved. The V gene's germline CDR1 is LNHDA and CDR2 SQIVND (reference sequence). Between the trimmed V and J ends, which lost 0 bases and 4 bases, there was a span of 9 bases. CDR3 size: 14 residues. DNA for the CDR3: TGTGCCAGTAGTATAGACCTTGAGTCCTATGGCTACACCTTC. Translated: CASSIDLESYGYTF.

J is TRBJ2-1 and V is TRBV6-1; no firm D call. Germline V gene sequence: CDR1 MNHNS, CDR2 SASEGT. With 2 bases removed from V and 1 base from J, the gap between germline ends came to 6 bases. The length of the CDR3 is 14 residues. CDR3 loop: CASSEHNSYNEQFF. The CDR3 bases are TGTGCCAGCAGTGAACATAATTCCTACAATGAGCAGTTCTTC.

The V and J genes are TRBV20-1 and TRBJ1-1; no definite D call. Trimming left V 1 base short and J 3 bases short, with 18 bases between. Germline V lookup: CDR1 DFQATT, CDR2 SNEGSKA (reference sequence). CDR3 size: 16 residues. CDR3 residues: CSARARKPPRDTEAFF. For the CDR3, the DNA is TGCAGTGCTAGAGCTAGGAAGCCTCCGAGGGACACTGAAGCTTTCTTT.

The sample holds a few counts of this clonotype. V gene TRBV7-6 combines with J gene TRBJ2-2; D unclear. The CDR3 sequence is 15 residues long. Germline values: CDR1 SGHVS, CDR2 FNYEAQ. V lost 1 base, J lost 5 bases, and 11 bases lay in between. This CDR3 is CASSLGSGTTGELFF. CDR3 nucleotide sequence: TGTGCCAGCAGCTTAGGTTCCGGAACAACCGGGGAGCTGTTTTTT.

This clonotype showed up many times. The J gene is TRBJ2-7, the V gene TRBV4-1; 9 bases are a match to TRBD2. The CDR3 covers 14 residues. Per the germline V gene, CDR1 is MGHRA and CDR2 is YSYEKL. J lost 6 bases, V lost 4 bases, and 7 bases had no gene match. For the CDR3, the DNA is TGCGCCAGCAGCCCCTTAGCGGGAGTGCCCGAGCAGTACTTC. This sequence encodes CASSPLAGVPEQYF.

This clonotype was detected many times. This chain links TRBV27 with TRBJ1-2; 7 bases are shared with TRBD1. V lost 5 bases to trimming and J lost 5 bases; unmatched junction nucleotides: 5. The CDR3 sequence is 13 residues long. Germline V lookup: CDR1 MNHEY, CDR2 SMNVEV (reference sequence). The CDR3 region is CASSNLGQYGYTF. The CDR3 nucleotides are TGTGCCAGCAGTAACTTGGGACAGTATGGCTACACCTTC.

V usage is TRBV7-6 and J usage is TRBJ2-6; D ambiguous. The V end was cut by 5 bases, the J end by 4 bases, with 12 bases between. The CDR3 runs 15 residues. Looked up from germline, CDR1 is SGHVS and CDR2 is FNYEAQ. This CDR3 is CASSQILGGANVLTF. For the CDR3, the DNA is TGTGCCAGCAGCCAAATATTAGGCGGGGCCAACGTCCTGACTTTC.

In this sample, this clonotype turned up many times. The gene calls are TRBV7-6 and TRBJ2-7; no firm D call. The germline V gene has CDR1 SGHVS and CDR2 FNYEAQ. This CDR3 region has 12 residues. The germline V and J ends were trimmed by 2 bases and 5 bases, with 7 bases remaining between them. The CDR3 here is CASSLLQNEQYF. The CDR3 DNA follows: TGTGCCAGCAGCTTATTACAGAACGAGCAGTACTTC.

This clonotype was observed at least ten times. This chain uses TRBV5-1 with TRBJ1-3; no clear D. Germline V gene data show CDR1 as SGHRS and CDR2 as YFSETQ. Trimming stripped 4 bases from V and 1 base from J, with 12 bases between. The CDR3 is made up of 15 amino acids. Here the CDR3 reads CASSRGAPSGNTIYF. The CDR3 nucleotides read TGCGCCAGCAGCCGTGGAGCTCCATCTGGAAACACCATATATTTT.

This clonotype was counted at least ten times. The chain couples TRBV7-2 to TRBJ2-1; D unresolved. The CDR3 contains 12 residues. Germline V CDR1 and CDR2: SGHTA, FQGNSA. Trimming left V 5 bases short and J 10 bases short, with 12 bases between. The CDR3 DNA follows: TGTGCCAGCAGCCCCAGACGTTACGAGCAGTTCTTC. Amino acids: CASSPRRYEQFF.

This clonotype was observed at least ten times. CDR3 sequence: CASSYLGLAGYNEQFF. The DNA of the CDR3 is TGTGCCAGCAGCTACCTCGGGCTAGCGGGATACAATGAGCAGTTCTTC. The rearrangement links TRBV5-8 to TRBJ2-1, with 9 bases identical to TRBD2. The germline V gene has CDR1 SGHTS and CDR2 YDEGEE. V gave up 3 bases and J gave up 4 bases; unmatched junction bases: 8. The CDR3 sequence is 16 residues long.

This clonotype was counted ten times or more. J is TRBJ2-2 and V is TRBV7-9; D unresolved. This CDR3 has 13 amino acids. The V and J ends lost 5 bases and 6 bases respectively, with 10 bases between them. Germline loops: CDR1 SEHNR, CDR2 FQNEAQ (reference sequence). The CDR3 here is CASSPQGPGELFF. CDR3 coding DNA: TGTGCCAGCAGCCCTCAAGGACCCGGGGAGCTGTTTTTT.

This clonotype was observed many times. The J gene is TRBJ1-2, the V gene TRBV30, with 8 bases fitting TRBD1. The V gene's germline CDR1 is GTSNPN and CDR2 SVGIG (reference sequence). V lost 5 bases, J lost 5 bases, and 4 bases stayed unmatched. The CDR3 totals 12 residues. The DNA for the CDR3 is TGTGCCTGGTACAGGGGGAAATATGGCTACACCTTC. Encoded protein: CAWYRGKYGYTF.

This clonotype appeared many times. CDR3 coding DNA: TGCAGTGCTCATTTAGATTCCACTGAAGCTTTCTTT. Translating gives CSAHLDSTEAFF. V usage is TRBV20-1 and J usage is TRBJ1-1, with D hard to call. Germline-derived CDR1 and CDR2 are DFQATT and SNEGSKA (reference sequence). The CDR3 covers 12 residues. Trimming shortened V by 5 bases and J by 4 bases, and 11 bases separated the two germline ends.

This clonotype showed up many times. The V and J genes are TRBV12-3 or TRBV12-4 and TRBJ2-3; 8 bases are shared with TRBD2. J lost 0 bases, V lost 5 bases, and 4 bases had no gene match. The CDR3 is 15 amino acids. Here the CDR3 DNA reads TGTGCCAGCAGTACTAGCGGAACTAGCACAGATACGCAGTATTTT. Its translation: CASSTSGTSTDTQYF.